Here is one T cell receptor (beta chain) with its context. Authors' methods: For nucleated cells, counts were estimated from reference gene primer amplification. The table came from immunoSEQ multiplex PCR; TCRdb's copy has only in-frame clones and leaves some out. The DNA was the basis for D and trimming; V, J and clone size are from that table. The table shows roughly 100,000 clones, with 75% to 85% occurring only once. The data originate from a study of blood T cell repertoires in COVID-19. The CDR3 runs 14 residues. The germline V gene encodes CDR1 MNHEY and CDR2 SVGAGI. The ends lost 5 bases at V and 7 bases at J; junction bases unmatched: 6.

The receptor's source is a man aged 80 or over with COVID-19, enrolled during active disease. The gene calls are TRBV6-5 and TRBJ2-3, with 10 bases that match TRBD1. Specimen: peripheral blood. The CDR3 here is CASSPRQGANTQYF. CDR3 DNA sequence: TGTGCCAGCAGTCCCCGACAGGGGGCGAATACGCAGTATTTT.